These T cell receptor beta chains were read from a single sample in a study of blood T cells in healthy people across ages. TCRdb re-analysed the 5' RACE reads in MiXCR, keeping a single row per CDR3 protein. Among 580,000 or so distinct CDR3 sequences listed, more than 45% were seen once. Sequences were obtained from blood. The receptors come from a man at least 80 years old in good health. The CDR3 runs from the conserved cysteine through the conserved F or W. The order of the fields is V gene, CDR3 protein.

TRBV4-2 | CASSRPEGGENYGYTF
TRBV4-3 | CASSQVRFSNQPQHF
TRBV2 | CASSADRVGGYTF
TRBV7-2 | CASSLVDRVGQPQHF
TRBV7-2 | CASSLEAIALSDTQYF
TRBV6-2/TRBV6-3 | CASSYSAYTNYPSYEQYF
TRBV11-2 | CASSLVRGTGSNNEQFF
TRBV20-1 | CSATGLHRETQYF
TRBV7-2 | CASSLGIHEQFF
TRBV3-1 | CASSQDLRAYGYTF
TRBV7-9 | CASSLGHGSQPGYTF
TRBV6-5 | CATTSGQTYEQYF
TRBV6-5 | CASSYGGQLSSPLHF
TRBV27 | CAKEACSYNEQFF
TRBV29-1 | CSVWRGYGYTF
TRBV9 | CASSVTPRDPYEQYF
TRBV6-6 | CASSYGGRTYEQYF
TRBV18 | CASSPTSGSAYEQYF
TRBV6-2/TRBV6-3 | CASSPWTGGEAFF
TRBV6-6 | CASSYSQMNTEAFF
TRBV12-3/TRBV12-4 | CASSLEKGFTEAFF
TRBV7-2 | CASSSWDRGDYEQYF
TRBV4-3 | CASSQERAWAAPQHF
TRBV5-1 | CASSVFPQGATNEKLFF
TRBV21-1 | CASSPKPTGPRGLSYTF
TRBV6-5 | CASSRSGRATDAQYF
TRBV27 | CASSFLPPGVEYGYTF
TRBV7-8 | CASVRVGSSYEQYF
TRBV20-1 | CSAGDLADYQETQYF
TRBV6-6 | CASSPLFGGGKDTEAFF
TRBV24-1 | CATSVLTSGQETQYF
TRBV6-6 | CASSYPQLAGKSDTQYF
TRBV15 | CATSREPGAQGLDGYTF
TRBV2 | CASSVGQGSYNEQFF
TRBV20-1 | CSAGTELLGGYTF
TRBV29-1 | CSVVTGFDYGYTF
TRBV7-3 | CASPEPIGARLGYEQYF
TRBV27 | CASSSLQWETQYF
TRBV20-1 | CSARGGLAGSTDTQYF
TRBV6-2/TRBV6-3 | CASSKTSGDTYEQYF
TRBV7-3 | CASSFLSGGPYTQYF
TRBV3-1 | CASSQGARASEAFF
TRBV12-3/TRBV12-4 | CASSPGVWDTQYF
TRBV29-1 | CSVVRQGTTYNEQFF
TRBV27 | CASSEVYNSPLHF
TRBV6-6 | CASSSRDRGQETQYF